This TCR beta chain was sequenced for a study of T cell responses to AZD1222 COVID-19 vaccine. Only in-frame clones appear in the TCRdb table, and some are missing; sequencing was by immunoSEQ multiplex PCR. The data show approximately 190,000 clones, 85% to 90% seen once. The clonotype comes from an adult in good health. The specimen was peripheral blood, collected on day 0 of MenACWY control vaccination.

CDR3 protein: CASSERNRDTEAFF. CDR3 sequence (DNA): TGTGCCAGCAGTGAGAGGAACAGGGACACTGAAGCTTTCTTT. The chain carries TRBV2 and TRBJ1-1; D may be TRBD1 (6 bases). The CDR3 covers 14 residues. Germline-derived CDR1 and CDR2 are SNHLY and FYNNEI. Trimming stripped 3 bases from V and 3 bases from J, with 11 bases between.